This TCR beta chain was recovered during a study of CD8 T cells in ankylosing spondylitis. To note about this clonotype: No antigen is known for it.

With molecular barcodes, quantitative 5'-RACE was used to make the TCR beta libraries. TCRdb reprocessed the 5' RACE reads with MiXCR, giving one entry per CDR3 protein. The data show 250,000 to 300,000 distinct CDR3 sequences, with roughly 18% seen just once and around 32% held by the top ten. General study findings and limits: Characteristic, it appeared, of ankylosing spondylitis blood was a TCR beta motif of seven or eight highly homologous variants. Prior literature has documented some motif variants in synovial fluid and blood from reactive arthritis. Within matched ankylosing spondylitis synovial fluid, disease-linked clones were reportedly significantly enriched.

Per germline, CDR1 PRHDT and CDR2 FYEKMQ (reference sequence). The CDR3 runs 16 residues. The ends lost 5 bases at V and 8 bases at J; junction bases unmatched: 15. This sequence joins TRBV13 and TRBJ2-1; 7 bases line up with TRBD2. This clonotype was sampled from a male donor with ankylosing spondylitis or in good health (not recorded which). The sample comprised blood, either unsorted or a sorted T cell fraction (not recorded which). In DNA, the CDR3 is TGTGCCAGCAGCCCCCCCGCGGGAGTAGGTAGAGATGAGCAGTTCTTC. Translation: CASSPPAGVGRDEQFF.